The clone carrying this T cell receptor (beta chain) is judged medium-sized. Its matching antigen is unknown. The data originate from a study of spatial heterogeneity in lung cancer. Across the whole study: Raw reads contained each unique TCR and UMI combination more than ten times on average.

CDR1 and CDR2 from the germline V gene are MNHNY and SVGAGI (reference sequence). V dropped 6 bases and J dropped 1 base, with 18 bases sitting between them. The CDR3 covers 16 residues. Sample time point: sample taken at primary tumor resection. Broader study findings: Counts of expanded intratumoral alpha and beta TCRs tracked tumor mutation counts. Ubiquitous and regional expanded TCR counts tracked ubiquitous and regional nonsynonymous mutations, respectively.

TCR cDNA molecules each carried a unique molecular identifier. TCRdb reanalysed the 5' RACE reads using MiXCR and keeps one entry per CDR3 protein. The table includes 9,200 or so distinct CDR3 sequences, 6.5% to 9% detected once. The chain employs TRBV6-6 and TRBJ2-5; D possibly uses TRBD1 or TRBD2 (6 bases each). The source of this sequence is a male donor with early-stage non-small cell lung cancer. The sample here was lung tumor tissue, taken at surgery. The DNA of the CDR3 is TGTGCCAGCAGAACTAGCCAGGGGAGTTTCCAAGAGACCCAGTACTTC. This encodes CASRTSQGSFQETQYF.